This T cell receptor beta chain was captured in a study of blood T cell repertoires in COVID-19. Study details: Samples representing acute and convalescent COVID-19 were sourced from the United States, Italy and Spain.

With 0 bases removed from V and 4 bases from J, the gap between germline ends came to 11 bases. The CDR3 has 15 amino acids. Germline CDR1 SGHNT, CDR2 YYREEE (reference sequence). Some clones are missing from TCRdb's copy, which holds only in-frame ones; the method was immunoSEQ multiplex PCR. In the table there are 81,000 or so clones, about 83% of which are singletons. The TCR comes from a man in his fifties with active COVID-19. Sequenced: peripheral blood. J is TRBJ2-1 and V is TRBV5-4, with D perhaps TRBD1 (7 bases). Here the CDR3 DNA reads TGTGCCAGCAGCTTGGACAGGGGAGGATACAATGAGCAGTTCTTC. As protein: CASSLDRGGYNEQFF.